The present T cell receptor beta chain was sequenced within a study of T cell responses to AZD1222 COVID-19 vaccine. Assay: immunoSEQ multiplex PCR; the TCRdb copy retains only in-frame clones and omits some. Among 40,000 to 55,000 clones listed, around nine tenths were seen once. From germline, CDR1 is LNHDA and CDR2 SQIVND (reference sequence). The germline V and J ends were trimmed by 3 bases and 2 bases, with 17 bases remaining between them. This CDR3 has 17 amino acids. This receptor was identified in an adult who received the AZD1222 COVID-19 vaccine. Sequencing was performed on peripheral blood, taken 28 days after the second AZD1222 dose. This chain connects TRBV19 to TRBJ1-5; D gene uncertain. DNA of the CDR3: TGTGCCAGTAGTATGGAGTGGGCCAAGGAAGGCAATCAGCCCCAGCATTTT. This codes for CASSMEWAKEGNQPQHF.